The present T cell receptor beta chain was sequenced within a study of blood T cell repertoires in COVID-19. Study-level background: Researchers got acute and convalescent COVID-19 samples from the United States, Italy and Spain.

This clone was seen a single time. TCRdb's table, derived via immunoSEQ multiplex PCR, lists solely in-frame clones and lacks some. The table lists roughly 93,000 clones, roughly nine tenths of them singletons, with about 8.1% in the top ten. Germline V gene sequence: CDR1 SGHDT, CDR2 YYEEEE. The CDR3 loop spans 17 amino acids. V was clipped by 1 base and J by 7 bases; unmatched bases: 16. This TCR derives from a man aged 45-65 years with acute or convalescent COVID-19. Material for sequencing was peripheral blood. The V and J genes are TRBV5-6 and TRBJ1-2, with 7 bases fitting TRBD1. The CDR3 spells CASSLYRPGGEGTGYTF. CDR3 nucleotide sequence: TGTGCCAGCAGCTTGTATAGGCCAGGGGGAGAGGGAACTGGCTACACCTTC.